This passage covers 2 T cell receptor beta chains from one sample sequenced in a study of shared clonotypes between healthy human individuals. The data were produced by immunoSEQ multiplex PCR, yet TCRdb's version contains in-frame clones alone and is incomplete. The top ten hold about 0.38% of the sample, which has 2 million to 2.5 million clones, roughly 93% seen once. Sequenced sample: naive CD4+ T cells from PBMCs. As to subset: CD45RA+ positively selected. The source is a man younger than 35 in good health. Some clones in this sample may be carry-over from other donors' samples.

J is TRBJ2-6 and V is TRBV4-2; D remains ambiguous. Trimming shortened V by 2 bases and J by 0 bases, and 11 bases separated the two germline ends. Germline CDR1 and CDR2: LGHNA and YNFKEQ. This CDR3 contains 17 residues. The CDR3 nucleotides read TGTGCCAGCAGCCAACAGTATCAAGGCTCTGGGGCCAACGTCCTGACTTTC. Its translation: CASSQQYQGSGANVLTF.

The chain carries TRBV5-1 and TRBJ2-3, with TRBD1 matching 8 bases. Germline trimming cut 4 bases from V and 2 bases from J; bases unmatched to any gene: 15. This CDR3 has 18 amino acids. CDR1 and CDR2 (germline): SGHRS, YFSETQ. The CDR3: CASSTNQGAGRITDTQYF. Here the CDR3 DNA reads TGCGCCAGCAGCACGAACCAGGGGGCGGGTCGAATCACAGATACGCAGTATTTT.